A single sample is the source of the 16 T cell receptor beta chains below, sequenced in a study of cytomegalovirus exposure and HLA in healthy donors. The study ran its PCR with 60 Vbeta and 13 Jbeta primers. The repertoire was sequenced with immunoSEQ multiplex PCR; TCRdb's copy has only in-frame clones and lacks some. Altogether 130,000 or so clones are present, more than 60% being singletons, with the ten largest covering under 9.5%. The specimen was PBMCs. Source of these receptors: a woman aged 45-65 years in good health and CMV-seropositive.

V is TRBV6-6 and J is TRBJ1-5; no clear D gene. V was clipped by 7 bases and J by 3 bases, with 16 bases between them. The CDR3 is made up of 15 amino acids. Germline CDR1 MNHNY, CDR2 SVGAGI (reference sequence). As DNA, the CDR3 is TGTGCCAGCACCCTGTCGGCAGGTCCCAATCAGCCCCAGCATTTT. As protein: CASTLSAGPNQPQHF.

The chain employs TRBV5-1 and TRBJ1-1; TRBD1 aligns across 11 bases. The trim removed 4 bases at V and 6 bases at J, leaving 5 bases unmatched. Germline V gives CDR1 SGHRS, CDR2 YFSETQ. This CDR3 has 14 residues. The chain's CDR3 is CASSRDRGTSEAFF. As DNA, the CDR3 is TGCGCCAGCAGCCGGGACAGGGGGACGTCTGAAGCTTTCTTT.

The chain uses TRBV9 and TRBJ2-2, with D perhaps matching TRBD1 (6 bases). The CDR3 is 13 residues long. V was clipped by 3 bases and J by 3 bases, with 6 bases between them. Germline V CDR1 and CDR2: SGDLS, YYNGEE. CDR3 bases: TGTGCCAGCAGCGACAGGGACACCGGGGAGCTGTTTTTT. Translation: CASSDRDTGELFF.

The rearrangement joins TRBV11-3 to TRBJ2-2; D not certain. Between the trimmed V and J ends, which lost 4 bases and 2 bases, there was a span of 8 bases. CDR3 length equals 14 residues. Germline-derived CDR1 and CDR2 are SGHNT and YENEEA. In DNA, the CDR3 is TGTGCCAGCAGCTACAGAGTTAACACCGGGGAGCTGTTTTTT. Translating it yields CASSYRVNTGELFF.

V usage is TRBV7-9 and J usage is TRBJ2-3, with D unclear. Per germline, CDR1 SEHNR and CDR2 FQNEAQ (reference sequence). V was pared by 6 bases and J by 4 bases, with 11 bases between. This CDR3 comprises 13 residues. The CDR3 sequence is CASSFPVPDTQYF. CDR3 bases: TGTGCCAGCAGTTTTCCGGTACCAGATACGCAGTATTTT.

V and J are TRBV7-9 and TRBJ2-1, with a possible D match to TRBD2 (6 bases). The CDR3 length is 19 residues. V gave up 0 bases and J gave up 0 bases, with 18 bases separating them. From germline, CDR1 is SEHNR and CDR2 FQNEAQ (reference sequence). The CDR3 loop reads CASSLALTGESSSYNEQFF. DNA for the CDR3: TGTGCCAGCAGCTTAGCGCTAACGGGAGAGTCAAGCTCCTACAATGAGCAGTTCTTC.

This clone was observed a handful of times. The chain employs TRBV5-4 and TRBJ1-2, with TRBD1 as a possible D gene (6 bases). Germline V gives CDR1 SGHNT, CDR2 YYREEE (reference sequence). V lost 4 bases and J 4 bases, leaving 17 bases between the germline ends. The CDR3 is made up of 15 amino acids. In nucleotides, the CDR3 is TGTGCCAGCAGCCGTTCAGGGGAGTTGGGCTATGGCTACACCTTC. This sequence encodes CASSRSGELGYGYTF.

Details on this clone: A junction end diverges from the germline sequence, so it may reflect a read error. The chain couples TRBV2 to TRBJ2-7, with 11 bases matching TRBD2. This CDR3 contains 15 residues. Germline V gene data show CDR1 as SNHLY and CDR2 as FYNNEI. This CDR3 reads CATSQWGTSGYERYF. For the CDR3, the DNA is TGTGCCACCTCCCAATGGGGGACTAGCGGCTACGAGCGGTACTTC.

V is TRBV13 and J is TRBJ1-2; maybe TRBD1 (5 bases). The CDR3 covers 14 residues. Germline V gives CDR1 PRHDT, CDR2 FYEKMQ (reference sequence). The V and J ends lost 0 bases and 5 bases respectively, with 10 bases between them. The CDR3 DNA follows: TGTGCCAGCAGCTTAGGTAGTGGGGCATATGGCTACACCTTC. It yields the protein CASSLGSGAYGYTF.

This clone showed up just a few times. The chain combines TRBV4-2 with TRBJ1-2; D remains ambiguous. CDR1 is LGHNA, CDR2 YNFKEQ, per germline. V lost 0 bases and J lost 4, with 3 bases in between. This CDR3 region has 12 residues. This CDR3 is CASSQDGYGYTF. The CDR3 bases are TGTGCCAGCAGCCAAGACGGCTATGGCTACACCTTC.

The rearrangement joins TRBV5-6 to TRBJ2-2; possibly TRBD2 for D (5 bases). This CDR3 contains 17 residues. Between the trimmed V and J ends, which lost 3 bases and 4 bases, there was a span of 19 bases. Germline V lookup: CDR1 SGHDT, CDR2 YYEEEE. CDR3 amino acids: CASSSLMERVGTGELFF. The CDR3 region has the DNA TGTGCCAGCAGCTCCTTAATGGAGAGGGTGGGCACCGGGGAGCTGTTTTTT.

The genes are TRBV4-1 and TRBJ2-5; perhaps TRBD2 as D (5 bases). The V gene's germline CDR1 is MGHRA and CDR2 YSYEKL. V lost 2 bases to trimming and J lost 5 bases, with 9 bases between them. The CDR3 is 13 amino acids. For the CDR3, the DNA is TGCGCCAGCAGCCAAAAAGGAGGCGAGACCCAGTACTTC. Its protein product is CASSQKGGETQYF.

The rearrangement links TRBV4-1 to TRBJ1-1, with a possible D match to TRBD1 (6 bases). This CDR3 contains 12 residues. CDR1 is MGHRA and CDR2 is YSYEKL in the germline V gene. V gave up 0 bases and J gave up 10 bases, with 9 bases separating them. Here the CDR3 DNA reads TGCGCCAGCAGCCAAGAACAGGGTCGAGCTTTCTTT. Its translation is CASSQEQGRAFF.

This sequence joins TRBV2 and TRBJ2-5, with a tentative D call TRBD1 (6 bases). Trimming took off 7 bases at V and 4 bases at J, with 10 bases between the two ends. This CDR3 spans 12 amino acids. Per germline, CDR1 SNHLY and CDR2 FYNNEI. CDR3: CASMQGTETQYF. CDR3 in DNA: TGTGCCAGCATGCAGGGGACAGAGACCCAGTACTTC. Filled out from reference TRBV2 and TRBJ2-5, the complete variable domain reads EPEVTQTPSHQVTQMGQEVILRCVPISNHLYFYWYRQILGQKVEFLVSFYNNEISEKSEIFDDQFSVERPDGSNFTLKIRSTKLEDSAMYFCASMQGTETQYFGPGTRLLVL.

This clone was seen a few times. DNA of the CDR3: TGCGCCAGCAGTATGGGCCTCCTAAGGGGCAACGTCCTGACTTTC. This sequence encodes CASSMGLLRGNVLTF. The chain joins TRBV5-1 to TRBJ2-6, with D possibly matching TRBD1 (5 bases). CDR3 size: 15 residues. V lost 5 bases to trimming and J lost 9 bases, with 18 bases between them. Germline assignment: CDR1 SGHRS and CDR2 YFSETQ.

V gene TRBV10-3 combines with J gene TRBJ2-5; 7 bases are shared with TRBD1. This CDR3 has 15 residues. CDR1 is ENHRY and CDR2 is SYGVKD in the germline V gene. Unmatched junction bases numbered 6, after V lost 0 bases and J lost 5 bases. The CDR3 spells CAISESTGAGETQYF. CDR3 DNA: TGTGCCATCAGTGAGTCAACAGGGGCCGGGGAGACCCAGTACTTC.